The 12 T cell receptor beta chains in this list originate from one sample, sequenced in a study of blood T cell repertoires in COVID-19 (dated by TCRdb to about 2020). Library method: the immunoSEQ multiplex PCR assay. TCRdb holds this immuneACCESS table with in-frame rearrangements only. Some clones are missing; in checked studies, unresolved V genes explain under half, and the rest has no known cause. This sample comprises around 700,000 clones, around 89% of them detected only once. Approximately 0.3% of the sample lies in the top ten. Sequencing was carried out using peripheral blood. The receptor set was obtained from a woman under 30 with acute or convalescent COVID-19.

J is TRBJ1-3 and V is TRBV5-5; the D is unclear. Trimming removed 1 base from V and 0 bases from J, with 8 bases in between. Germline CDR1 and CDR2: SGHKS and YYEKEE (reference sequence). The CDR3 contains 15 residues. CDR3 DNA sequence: TGTGCCAGCAGCTTGAGTTCAGTCTCTGGAAACACCATATATTTT. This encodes CASSLSSVSGNTIYF.

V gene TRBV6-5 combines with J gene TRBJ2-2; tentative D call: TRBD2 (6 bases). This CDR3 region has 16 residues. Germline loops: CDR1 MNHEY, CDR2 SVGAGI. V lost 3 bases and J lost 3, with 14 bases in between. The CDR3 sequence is CASSYWTGTHTGELFF. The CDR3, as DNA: TGTGCCAGCAGTTATTGGACGGGGACTCACACCGGGGAGCTGTTTTTT.

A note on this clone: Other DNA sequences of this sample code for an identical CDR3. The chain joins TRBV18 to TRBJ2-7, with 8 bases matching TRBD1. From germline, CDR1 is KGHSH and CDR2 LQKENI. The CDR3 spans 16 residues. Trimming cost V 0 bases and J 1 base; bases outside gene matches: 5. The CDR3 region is CASSPPTGQGSYEQYF. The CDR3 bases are TGTGCCAGCTCACCACCAACTGGACAGGGTTCCTACGAGCAGTACTTC.

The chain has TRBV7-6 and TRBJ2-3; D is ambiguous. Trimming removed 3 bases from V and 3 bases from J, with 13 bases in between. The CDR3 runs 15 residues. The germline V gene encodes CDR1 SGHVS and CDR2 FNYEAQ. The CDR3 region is CASSFFGLETDTQYF. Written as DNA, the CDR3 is TGTGCCAGCAGCTTCTTCGGGTTGGAGACAGATACGCAGTATTTT. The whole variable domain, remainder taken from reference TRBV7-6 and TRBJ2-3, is GAGVSQSPRYKVTKRGQDVALRCDPISGHVSLYWYRQALGQGPEFLTYFNYEAQQDKSGLPNDRFSAERPEGSISTLTIQRTEQRDSAMYRCASSFFGLETDTQYFGPGTRLTVL.

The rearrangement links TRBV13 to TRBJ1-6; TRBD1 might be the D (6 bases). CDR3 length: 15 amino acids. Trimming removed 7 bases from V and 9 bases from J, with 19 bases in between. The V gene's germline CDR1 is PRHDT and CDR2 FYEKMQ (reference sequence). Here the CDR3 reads CASTPAGGRGSPLHF. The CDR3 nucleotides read TGTGCCAGCACCCCGGCCGGGGGGCGAGGTTCACCCCTCCACTTT.

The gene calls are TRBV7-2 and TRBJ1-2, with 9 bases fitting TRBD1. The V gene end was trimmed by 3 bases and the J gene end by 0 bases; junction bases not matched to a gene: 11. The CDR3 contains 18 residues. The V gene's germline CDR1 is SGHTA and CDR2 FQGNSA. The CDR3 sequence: CASSFSGTGSTANYGYTF. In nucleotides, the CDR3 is TGTGCCAGCAGCTTTTCCGGGACAGGGTCCACAGCTAACTATGGCTACACCTTC.

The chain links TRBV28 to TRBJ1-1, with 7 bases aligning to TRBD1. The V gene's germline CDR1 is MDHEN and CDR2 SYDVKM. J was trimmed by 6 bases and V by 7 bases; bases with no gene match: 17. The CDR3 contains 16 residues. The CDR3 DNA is TGTGCCAGCAACCTATGGACAGGAAGGGGAAGGTCTGAAGCTTTCTTT. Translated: CASNLWTGRGRSEAFF.

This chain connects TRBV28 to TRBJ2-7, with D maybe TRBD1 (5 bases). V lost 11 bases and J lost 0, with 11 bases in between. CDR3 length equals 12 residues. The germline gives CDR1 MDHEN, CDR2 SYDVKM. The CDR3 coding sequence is TGTGCCGACAGTCCTGTCTCCTACGAGCAGTACTTC. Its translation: CADSPVSYEQYF.

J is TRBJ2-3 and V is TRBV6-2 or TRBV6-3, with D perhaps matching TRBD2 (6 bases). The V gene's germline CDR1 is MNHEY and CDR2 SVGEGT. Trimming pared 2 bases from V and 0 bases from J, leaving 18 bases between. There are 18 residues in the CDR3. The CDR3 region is CASSYGRLADASTDTQYF. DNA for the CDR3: TGTGCCAGCAGTTACGGTAGGTTAGCGGACGCTAGCACAGATACGCAGTATTTT.

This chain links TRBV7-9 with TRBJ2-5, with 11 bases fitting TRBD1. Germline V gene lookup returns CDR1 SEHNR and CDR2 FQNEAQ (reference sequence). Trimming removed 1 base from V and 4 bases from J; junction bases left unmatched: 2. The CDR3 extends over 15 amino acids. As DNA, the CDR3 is TGTGCCAGCAGCTTAGTAGGGACAGGGGGAGAGACCCAGTACTTC. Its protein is CASSLVGTGGETQYF.

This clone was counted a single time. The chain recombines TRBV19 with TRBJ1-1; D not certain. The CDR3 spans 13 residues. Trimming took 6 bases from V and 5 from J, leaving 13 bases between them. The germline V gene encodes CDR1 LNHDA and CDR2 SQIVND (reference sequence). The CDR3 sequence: CASRFQTGTEAFF. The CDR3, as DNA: TGTGCCAGTAGATTCCAGACGGGGACTGAAGCTTTCTTT.

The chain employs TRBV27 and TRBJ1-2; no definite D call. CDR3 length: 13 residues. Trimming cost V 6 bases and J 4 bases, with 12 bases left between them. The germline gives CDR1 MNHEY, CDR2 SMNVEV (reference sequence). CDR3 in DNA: TGTGCCAGCAGCCCCAGATCCACCTATGGCTACACCTTC. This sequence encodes CASSPRSTYGYTF.